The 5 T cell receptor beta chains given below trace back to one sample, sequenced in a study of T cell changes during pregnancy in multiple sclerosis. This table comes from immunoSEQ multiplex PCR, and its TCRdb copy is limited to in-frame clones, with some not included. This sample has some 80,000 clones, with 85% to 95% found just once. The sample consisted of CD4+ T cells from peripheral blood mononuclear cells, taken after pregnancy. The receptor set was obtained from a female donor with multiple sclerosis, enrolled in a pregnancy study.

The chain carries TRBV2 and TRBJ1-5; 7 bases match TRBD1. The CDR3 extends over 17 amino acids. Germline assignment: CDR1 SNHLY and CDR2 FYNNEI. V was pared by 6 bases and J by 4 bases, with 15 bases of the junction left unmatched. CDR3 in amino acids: CASSSRERGPRNQPQHF. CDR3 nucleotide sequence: TGTGCCAGCAGCTCTAGAGAAAGGGGGCCACGGAATCAGCCCCAGCATTTT.

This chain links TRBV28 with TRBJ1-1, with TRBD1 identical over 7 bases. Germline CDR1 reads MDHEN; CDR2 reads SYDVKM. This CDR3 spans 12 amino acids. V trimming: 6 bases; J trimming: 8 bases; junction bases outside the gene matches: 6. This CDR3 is CASSPVTGEAFF. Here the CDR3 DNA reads TGTGCCAGCAGCCCTGTGACAGGGGAAGCTTTCTTT.

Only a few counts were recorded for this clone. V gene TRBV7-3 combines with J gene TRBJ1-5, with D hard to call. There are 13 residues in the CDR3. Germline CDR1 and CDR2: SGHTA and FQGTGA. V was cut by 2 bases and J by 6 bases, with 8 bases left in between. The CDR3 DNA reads TGTGCCAGCAGCTTAGGGTCAGGTCAGCCCCAGCATTTT. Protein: CASSLGSGQPQHF.

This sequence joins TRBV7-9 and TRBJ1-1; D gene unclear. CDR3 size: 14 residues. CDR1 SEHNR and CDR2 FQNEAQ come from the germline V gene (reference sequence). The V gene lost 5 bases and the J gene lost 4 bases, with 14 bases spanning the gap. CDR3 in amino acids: CASSLQVESTEAFF. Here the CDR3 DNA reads TGTGCCAGCAGCCTTCAGGTAGAGAGCACTGAAGCTTTCTTT.

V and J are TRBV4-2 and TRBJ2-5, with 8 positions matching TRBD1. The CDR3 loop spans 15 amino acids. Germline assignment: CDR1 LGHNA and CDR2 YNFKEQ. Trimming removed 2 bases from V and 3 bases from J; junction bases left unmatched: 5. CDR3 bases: TGTGCCAGCAGCCAACTACGGGACAGGAAAGAGACCCAGTACTTC. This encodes CASSQLRDRKETQYF.